This T cell receptor (beta chain) was retrieved from a study of blood T cell repertoires in COVID-19. Overall study context: The United States, Italy and Spain were the sources of the acute and convalescent COVID-19 samples. Nucleic acid was either cDNA or gDNA, and it came from T cells, B-cell-depleted T cells, or PBMCs.

V was trimmed by 0 bases and J by 1 base, leaving 7 bases between them. The CDR3 has 15 residues. Germline V CDR1 and CDR2: SGDLS, YYNGEE. Original data processing: Reference gene primer amplification in the assay estimated nucleated cell counts. Here immunoSEQ multiplex PCR was the method, and the copy in TCRdb shows in-frame clones only, minus some. That table is the source of V, J and clone size, and D and trimming were worked out from the DNA. Of about 300,000 clones in the sample, around nine tenths were seen once. The rearrangement uses TRBV9 and TRBJ2-2; D not certain. This TCR was recovered from an older man with acute or convalescent COVID-19. Sequencing input: peripheral blood. CDR3 in DNA: TGTGCCAGCAGCGTAGTGGCTGGGAACACCGGGGAGCTGTTTTTT. Residues: CASSVVAGNTGELFF.